This TCR beta chain was recorded in a study of CD8 T cells in Susac syndrome. The CDR3 extends over 17 amino acids. The ends lost 4 bases at V and 9 bases at J; junction bases unmatched: 19. In germline, CDR1 is SGHNT, CDR2 YYREEE (reference sequence). CD8+ and CD4+ T cells taken from blood had their TCR beta sequenced. The healthy controls were matched to patients by age and sex. Random hexamers were used to reverse transcribe the RNA input (about 0.5 to 1 ug). By means of immunoSEQ multiplex PCR, TCR beta CDR3 spanning 54 Vbeta and 13 Jbeta underwent amplification. TCRdb itself ran the immunoSEQ multiplex PCR reads through MiXCR, one entry per CDR3 protein. The data contain about 120,000 distinct CDR3 sequences, around 90% of them singletons.

The TCR sequence derives from a human donor in good health. Input material: CD4+ T cells from PBMCs. The J gene is TRBJ2-1, the V gene TRBV5-4; TRBD2 aligns across 7 bases. This CDR3 reads CASSPILGGSLPPEQFF. The CDR3 region has the DNA TGTGCCAGCAGCCCGATCCTTGGCGGGAGTCTTCCGCCTGAGCAGTTCTTC.